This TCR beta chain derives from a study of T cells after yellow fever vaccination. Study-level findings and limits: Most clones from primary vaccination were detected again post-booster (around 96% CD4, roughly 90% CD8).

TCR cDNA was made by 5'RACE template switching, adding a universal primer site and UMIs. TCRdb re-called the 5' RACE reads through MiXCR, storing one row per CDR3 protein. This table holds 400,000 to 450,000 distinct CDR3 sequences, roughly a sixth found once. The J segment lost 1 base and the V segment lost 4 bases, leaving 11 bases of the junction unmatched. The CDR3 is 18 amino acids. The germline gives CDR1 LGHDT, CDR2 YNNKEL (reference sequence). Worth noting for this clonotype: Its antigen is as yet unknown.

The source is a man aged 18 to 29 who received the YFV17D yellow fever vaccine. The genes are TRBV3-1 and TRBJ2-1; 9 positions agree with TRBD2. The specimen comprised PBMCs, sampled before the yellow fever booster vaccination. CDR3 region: CASSPLAGLGGSYNEQFF. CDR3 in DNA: TGTGCCAGCAGCCCCCTAGCGGGGCTGGGTGGTTCCTACAATGAGCAGTTCTTC.